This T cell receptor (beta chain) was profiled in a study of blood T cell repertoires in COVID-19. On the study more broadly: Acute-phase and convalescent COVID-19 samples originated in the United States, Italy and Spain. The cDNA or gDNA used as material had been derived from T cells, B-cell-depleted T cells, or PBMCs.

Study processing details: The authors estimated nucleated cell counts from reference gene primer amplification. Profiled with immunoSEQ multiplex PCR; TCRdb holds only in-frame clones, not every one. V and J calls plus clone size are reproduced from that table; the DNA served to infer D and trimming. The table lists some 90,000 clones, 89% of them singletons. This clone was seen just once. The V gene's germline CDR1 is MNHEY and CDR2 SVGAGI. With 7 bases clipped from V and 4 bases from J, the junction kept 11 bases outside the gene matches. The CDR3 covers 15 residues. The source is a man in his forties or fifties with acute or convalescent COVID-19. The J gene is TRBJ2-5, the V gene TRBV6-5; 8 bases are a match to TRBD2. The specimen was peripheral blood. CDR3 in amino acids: CASKPGLAGGETQYF. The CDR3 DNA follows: TGTGCCAGCAAACCAGGACTCGCGGGGGGAGAGACCCAGTACTTC.